The 23 T cell receptor beta chains below all came from one sample that was sequenced in a study of CD8+ T cells in alopecia areata (dated 2018 in TCRdb). Library method: the immunoSEQ multiplex PCR assay. To provide template for TCR sequencing, every sample had RNA extracted and reverse transcribed into cDNA. TCRdb provides this immuneACCESS table in a form limited to in-frame rearrangements. Some clones are lacking; in checked studies, under half of them reflect an unresolved V gene, and why the rest are absent is not known. The sample table lists nearly 110,000 clones, roughly 84% of them with a count of one. About 24% of the sample belongs to the ten largest clones. Interpreted using the paper, the time point label stands for: 24 weeks on oral tofacitinib. This sample's treatment or condition label indicates: oral pan-JAK inhibitor, 5-10 mg twice daily. Sequencing used CD8+ T cells sorted from blood, obtained at week 24, from a patient treated with tofacitinib. The origin of the receptors is a human donor with alopecia areata.

The V and J genes are TRBV27 and TRBJ2-3; D is possibly TRBD1 (5 bases). Trimming stripped 0 bases from V and 6 bases from J, with 13 bases between. The CDR3 is made up of 15 amino acids. Germline values: CDR1 MNHEY, CDR2 SMNVEV (reference sequence). The CDR3 nucleotides are TGTGCCAGCAGTTTATCCCCTTCAGGGTCCGATACGCAGTATTTT. It codes for CASSLSPSGSDTQYF.

The chain combines TRBV29-1 with TRBJ1-1; D call uncertain. CDR3 length: 12 residues. CDR1 is SQVTM, CDR2 ANQGSEA, per germline. V lost 2 bases and J lost 3, with 7 bases in between. Here the CDR3 reads CSVETGYTEAFF. The CDR3 DNA follows: TGCAGCGTTGAAACGGGTTACACTGAAGCTTTCTTT.

The chain couples TRBV2 to TRBJ1-1; no reliable D call. Germline loops: CDR1 SNHLY, CDR2 FYNNEI. The ends were cut back, 4 bases at V and 2 bases at J, with 14 bases in the middle. The CDR3 has 15 amino acids. In DNA form, the CDR3 reads TGTGCCAGCAGTGCGAGGGATGGACTTAACACTGAAGCTTTCTTT. Translating gives CASSARDGLNTEAFF.

The chain has TRBV7-2 and TRBJ1-1, with D tentatively TRBD1 (5 bases). Trimming pared 5 bases from V and 4 bases from J, leaving 17 bases between. The CDR3 sequence is 15 residues long. Germline V CDR1 and CDR2: SGHTA, FQGNSA. CDR3 region: CASSPRWGGGTEAFF. Here the CDR3 DNA reads TGTGCCAGCAGCCCCAGGTGGGGCGGCGGCACTGAAGCTTTCTTT.

The chain couples TRBV19 to TRBJ2-7; D is perhaps TRBD1 (6 bases). The ends were cut back, 4 bases at V and 5 bases at J, with 21 bases in the middle. CDR3 length equals 16 residues. The V gene's germline CDR1 is LNHDA and CDR2 SQIVND (reference sequence). The CDR3 region is CASSTTRGHKPHEQYF. CDR3 nucleotides: TGTGCCAGTAGTACCACTAGGGGACACAAGCCCCACGAGCAGTACTTC.

The rearrangement uses TRBV6-6 and TRBJ2-7; D unclear. This CDR3 has 14 amino acids. CDR1 is MNHNY, CDR2 SVGAGI, per germline (reference sequence). V was shortened by 7 bases and J by 0 bases, with 13 bases between the two germline ends. The CDR3 bases are TGTGCCAGCACCGACCCCCCGTCCTCCTACGAGCAGTACTTC. Translation: CASTDPPSSYEQYF.

This sequence joins TRBV4-2 and TRBJ2-3; 9 bases map to TRBD2. The CDR3 spans 16 residues. The germline V gene has CDR1 LGHNA and CDR2 YNFKEQ. The ends lost 4 bases at V and 0 bases at J; junction bases unmatched: 5. In DNA form, the CDR3 reads TGTGCCAGCAGCCCCCGACTAGCGGCTAGCACAGATACGCAGTATTTT. It codes for CASSPRLAASTDTQYF.

The chain carries TRBV11-3 and TRBJ2-3; 10 bases match TRBD2. With V trimmed by 1 base and J by 2 bases, 6 bases remained unmatched. Germline loops: CDR1 SGHNT, CDR2 YENEEA. The CDR3 is 17 amino acids. The CDR3 DNA follows: TGTGCCAGCAGCTTAGCGCTAGCGGGGGCCATCACAGATACGCAGTATTTT. This translates into CASSLALAGAITDTQYF.

This clone came up once. Other DNA sequences in the same sample also yield this CDR3. The CDR3 bases are TGCAGCGTGCCGGGACTGGCGAAACAAGAGACCCAGTACTTC. Protein: CSVPGLAKQETQYF. The genes are TRBV29-1 and TRBJ2-5; maybe TRBD2 (6 bases). V was cut by 6 bases and J by 2 bases, with 16 bases left in between. CDR1 is SQVTM and CDR2 is ANQGSEA in the germline V gene. The CDR3 has 14 residues.

The chain employs TRBV29-1 and TRBJ2-1; TRBD1 aligns across 9 bases. V shed 6 bases, J shed 3 bases, and the junction held 6 bases outside the gene matches. Per germline, CDR1 SQVTM and CDR2 ANQGSEA. This CDR3 region has 14 residues. The CDR3 is CSVSPGQGYNEQFF. The CDR3 bases are TGCAGCGTATCACCGGGACAGGGCTACAATGAGCAGTTCTTC.

The CDR3 region has the DNA TGTGCCAGCAGCTTAATGAACACTGAAGCTTTCTTT. Translating it yields CASSLMNTEAFF. This chain links TRBV7-9 with TRBJ1-1; no definite D call. Trimming cost V 2 bases and J 0 bases, with 1 base left between them. The CDR3 contains 12 residues. Germline V gene sequence: CDR1 SEHNR, CDR2 FQNEAQ (reference sequence). The whole variable domain, remainder taken from reference TRBV7-9 and TRBJ1-1, is DTGVSQNPRHKITKRGQNVTFRCDPISEHNRLYWYRQTLGQGPEFLTYFQNEAQLEKSRLLSDRFSAERPKGSFSTLEIQRTEQGDSAMYLCASSLMNTEAFFGQGTRLTVV.

The chain has TRBV4-2 and TRBJ1-6; D is ambiguous. CDR1 is LGHNA and CDR2 is YNFKEQ in the germline V gene. Trimming shortened V by 1 base and J by 9 bases, and 13 bases separated the two germline ends. This CDR3 comprises 15 residues. The CDR3 protein is CASSQGTYGASPLHF. For the CDR3, the DNA is TGTGCCAGCAGCCAAGGAACCTACGGAGCTTCACCCCTCCACTTT.

The gene calls are TRBV6-5 and TRBJ2-5, with D possibly matching TRBD2 (6 bases). This CDR3 has 14 residues. Trimming shortened V by 0 bases and J by 5 bases, and 10 bases separated the two germline ends. Per the germline V gene, CDR1 is MNHEY and CDR2 is SVGAGI. The CDR3 DNA follows: TGTGCCAGCAGTTACTCGACGGGAGCGGAGACCCAGTACTTC. This codes for CASSYSTGAETQYF.

The V and J genes are TRBV5-6 and TRBJ2-5; 9 bases match TRBD2. V was pared by 4 bases and J by 5 bases, with 12 bases of the junction left unmatched. The CDR3 is 16 amino acids. In germline, CDR1 is SGHDT, CDR2 YYEEEE. In nucleotides, the CDR3 is TGTGCCAGCAGCCAAGGGGCGGGGGGGCGATCGGAGACCCAGTACTTC. It specifies CASSQGAGGRSETQYF. Combining the CDR3 with reference TRBV5-6 and TRBJ2-5 gives the whole variable domain DAGVTQSPTHLIKTRGQQVTLRCSPKSGHDTVSWYQQALGQGPQFIFQYYEEEERQRGNFPDRFSGHQFPNYSSELNVNALLLGDSALYLCASSQGAGGRSETQYFGPGTRLLVL.

The chain uses TRBV5-1 and TRBJ2-3; D tentatively reads TRBD1 or TRBD2 (5 bases each). The germline gives CDR1 SGHRS, CDR2 YFSETQ. CDR3 length: 15 residues. The V end lost 0 bases, the J end lost 0 bases, and 8 bases lay between the germline ends. CDR3 loop: CASSLGGESTDTQYF. The CDR3 region has the DNA TGCGCCAGCAGCTTGGGAGGGGAGAGCACAGATACGCAGTATTTT.

This clone was recorded only once. The chain recombines TRBV5-6 with TRBJ2-7; D call uncertain. The germline gives CDR1 SGHDT, CDR2 YYEEEE. Trimming left V 4 bases short and J 0 bases short, with 8 bases between. This CDR3 spans 13 amino acids. The CDR3 loop is CASSPGSSYEQYF. The CDR3 DNA reads TGTGCCAGCAGCCCGGGTTCCTCCTACGAGCAGTACTTC.

The V gene is TRBV4-2, the J gene TRBJ2-7; 8 positions agree with TRBD2. CDR1 is LGHNA, CDR2 YNFKEQ, per germline. The CDR3 consists of 17 residues. The trim removed 0 bases at V and 3 bases at J, leaving 10 bases unmatched. This chain's CDR3 is CASSQETSGGAIYEQYF. CDR3 DNA sequence: TGTGCCAGCAGCCAAGAAACGTCGGGGGGGGCCATCTACGAGCAGTACTTC.

The chain carries TRBV4-2 and TRBJ2-7; 7 positions match TRBD2. The germline V gene encodes CDR1 LGHNA and CDR2 YNFKEQ. Losses at the gene ends were 3 bases for V and 2 bases for J; bases not matched to a gene: 4. This CDR3 has 14 residues. The CDR3 DNA sequence: TGTGCCAGCAGCCAGGGACTAACGCCCTACGAGCAGTACTTC. Translating it yields CASSQGLTPYEQYF.

This clone occurred a few times. This rearrangement joins TRBV29-1 to TRBJ2-2; D not resolved. Germline V gives CDR1 SQVTM, CDR2 ANQGSEA. The CDR3 spans 12 residues. The CDR3 spells CSAAGNTGELFF. CDR3 in DNA: TGCTCTGCGGCAGGGAACACCGGGGAGCTGTTTTTT.

The chain has TRBV5-1 and TRBJ1-1; D might be TRBD1 (5 bases). The ends were cut back, 5 bases at V and 2 bases at J, with 13 bases in the middle. The germline V gene encodes CDR1 SGHRS and CDR2 YFSETQ. The CDR3 loop spans 14 amino acids. The CDR3 loop reads CASSITGGNTEAFF. For the CDR3, the DNA is TGCGCCAGCAGTATTACAGGCGGTAACACTGAAGCTTTCTTT.

The chain is built from TRBV2 and TRBJ2-7; no definite D call. The CDR3 runs to 12 residues. Trimming took 9 bases from V and 6 from J, leaving 15 bases between them. CDR1 and CDR2 from the germline V gene are SNHLY and FYNNEI. The CDR3 region has the DNA TGTGCCAGACCCTCGGGTACCGGCGAGCAGTACTTC. This sequence encodes CARPSGTGEQYF.

V gene TRBV28 combines with J gene TRBJ1-1; 8 nucleotides agree with TRBD1. CDR1 is MDHEN and CDR2 is SYDVKM in the germline V gene. V trimming: 6 bases; J trimming: 3 bases; junction bases outside the gene matches: 0. The CDR3 length is 12 residues. This CDR3 reads CASRDRDTEAFF. The CDR3, as DNA: TGTGCCAGCAGGGACAGGGACACTGAAGCTTTCTTT.

The rearrangement uses TRBV2 and TRBJ2-3; D remains ambiguous. The germline gives CDR1 SNHLY, CDR2 FYNNEI. V lost 2 bases and J lost 3, with 6 bases in between. This CDR3 has 13 amino acids. CDR3 sequence reads: CASSEIGTDTQYF. In DNA form, the CDR3 reads TGTGCCAGCAGTGAAATCGGGACAGATACGCAGTATTTT.